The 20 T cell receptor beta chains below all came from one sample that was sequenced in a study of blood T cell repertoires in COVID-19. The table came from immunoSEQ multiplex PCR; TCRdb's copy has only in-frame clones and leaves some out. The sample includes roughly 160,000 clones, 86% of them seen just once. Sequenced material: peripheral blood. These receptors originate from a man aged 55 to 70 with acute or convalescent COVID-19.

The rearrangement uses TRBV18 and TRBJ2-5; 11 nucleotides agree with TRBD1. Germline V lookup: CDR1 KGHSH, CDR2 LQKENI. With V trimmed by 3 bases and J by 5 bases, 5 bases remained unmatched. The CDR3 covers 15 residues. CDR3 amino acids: CASSPGTGGYETQYF. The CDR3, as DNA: TGTGCCAGCTCACCCGGGACAGGGGGTTATGAGACCCAGTACTTC.

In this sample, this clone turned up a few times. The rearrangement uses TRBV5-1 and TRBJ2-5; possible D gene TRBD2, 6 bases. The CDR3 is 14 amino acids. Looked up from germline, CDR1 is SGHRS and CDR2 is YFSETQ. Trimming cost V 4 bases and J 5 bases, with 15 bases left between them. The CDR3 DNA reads TGCGCCAGCAGCATAAGGAGGGCGTGGGAGACCCAGTACTTC. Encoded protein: CASSIRRAWETQYF.

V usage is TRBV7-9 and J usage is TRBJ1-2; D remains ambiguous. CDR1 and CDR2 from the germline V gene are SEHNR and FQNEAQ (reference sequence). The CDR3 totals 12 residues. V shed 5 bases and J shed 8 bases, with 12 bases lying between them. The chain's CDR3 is CASSLTQGGYTF. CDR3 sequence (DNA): TGTGCCAGCAGCCTGACTCAAGGAGGCTACACCTTC. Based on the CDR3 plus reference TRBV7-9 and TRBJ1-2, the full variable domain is DTGVSQNPRHKITKRGQNVTFRCDPISEHNRLYWYRQTLGQGPEFLTYFQNEAQLEKSRLLSDRFSAERPKGSFSTLEIQRTEQGDSAMYLCASSLTQGGYTFGSGTRLTVV.

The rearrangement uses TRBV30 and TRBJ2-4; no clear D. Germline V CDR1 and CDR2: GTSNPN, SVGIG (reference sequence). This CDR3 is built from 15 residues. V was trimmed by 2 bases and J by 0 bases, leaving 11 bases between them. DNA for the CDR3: TGTGCCTGGAGTTGGGCAGTCGTAGCCAAAAACATTCAGTACTTC. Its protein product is CAWSWAVVAKNIQYF.

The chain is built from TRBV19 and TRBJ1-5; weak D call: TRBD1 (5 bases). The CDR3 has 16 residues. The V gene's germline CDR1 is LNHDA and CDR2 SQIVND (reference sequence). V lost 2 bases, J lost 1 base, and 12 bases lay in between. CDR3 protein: CASSIHFRVSNQPQHF. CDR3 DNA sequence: TGTGCCAGTAGTATACATTTCAGGGTCAGCAATCAGCCCCAGCATTTT.

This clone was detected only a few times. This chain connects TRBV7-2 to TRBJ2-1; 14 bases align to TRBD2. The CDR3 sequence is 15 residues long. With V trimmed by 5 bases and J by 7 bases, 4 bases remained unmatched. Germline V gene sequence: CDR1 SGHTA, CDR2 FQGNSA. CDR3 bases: TGTGCCAGCAGCGTGAGACTAGCGGGAGGGAATGAGCAGTTCTTC. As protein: CASSVRLAGGNEQFF. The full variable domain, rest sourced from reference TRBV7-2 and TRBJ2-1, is GAGVSQSPSNKVTEKGKDVELRCDPISGHTALYWYRQSLGQGLEFLIYFQGNSAPDKSGLPSDRFSAERTGGSVSTLTIQRTQQEDSAVYLCASSVRLAGGNEQFFGPGTRLTVL.

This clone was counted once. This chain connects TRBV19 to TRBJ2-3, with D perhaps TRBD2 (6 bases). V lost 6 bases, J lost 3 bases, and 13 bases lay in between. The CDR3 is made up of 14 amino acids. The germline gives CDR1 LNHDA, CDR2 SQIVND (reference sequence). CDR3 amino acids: CASSGRMETDTQYF. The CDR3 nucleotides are TGTGCCAGTAGCGGGAGAATGGAAACAGATACGCAGTATTTT.

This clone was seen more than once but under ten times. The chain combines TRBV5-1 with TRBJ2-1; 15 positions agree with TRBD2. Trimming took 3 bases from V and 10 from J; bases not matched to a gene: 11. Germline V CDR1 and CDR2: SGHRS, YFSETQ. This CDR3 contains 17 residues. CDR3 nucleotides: TGCGCCAGCAGCTCGGGAGGCGGGACTAGCGGGAGGAGGGAGCAGTTCTTC. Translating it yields CASSSGGGTSGRREQFF.

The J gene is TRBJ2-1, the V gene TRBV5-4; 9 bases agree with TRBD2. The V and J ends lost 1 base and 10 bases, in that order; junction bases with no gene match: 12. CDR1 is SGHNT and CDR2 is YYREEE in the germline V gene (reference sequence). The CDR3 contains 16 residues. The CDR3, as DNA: TGTGCCAGCAGCTTGAATGTACTCTGGACTAGCGAGGAGCAGTTCTTC. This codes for CASSLNVLWTSEEQFF.

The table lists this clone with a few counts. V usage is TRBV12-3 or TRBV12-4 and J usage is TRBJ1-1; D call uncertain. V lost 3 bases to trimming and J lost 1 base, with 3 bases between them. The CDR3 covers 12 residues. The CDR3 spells CASSFKNTEAFF. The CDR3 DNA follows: TGTGCCAGCAGTTTCAAGAACACTGAAGCTTTCTTT.

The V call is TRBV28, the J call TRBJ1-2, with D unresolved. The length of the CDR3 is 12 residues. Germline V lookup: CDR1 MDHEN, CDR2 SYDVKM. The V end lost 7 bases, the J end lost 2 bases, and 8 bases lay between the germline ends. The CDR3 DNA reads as TGTGCCAGCACCCCCGGGAACTATGGCTACACCTTC. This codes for CASTPGNYGYTF.

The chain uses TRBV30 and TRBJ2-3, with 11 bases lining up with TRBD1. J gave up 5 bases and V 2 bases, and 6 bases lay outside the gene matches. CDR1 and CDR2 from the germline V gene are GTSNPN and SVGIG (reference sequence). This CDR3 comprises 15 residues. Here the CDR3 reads CAWSPGQGERDTQYF. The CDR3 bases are TGTGCCTGGAGTCCGGGACAGGGGGAGAGAGATACGCAGTATTTT.

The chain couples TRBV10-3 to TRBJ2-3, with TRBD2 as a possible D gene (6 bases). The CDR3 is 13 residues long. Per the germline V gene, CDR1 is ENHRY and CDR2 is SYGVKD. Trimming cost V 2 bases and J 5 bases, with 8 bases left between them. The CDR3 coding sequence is TGTGCCATCAGTGAGGGGGGGAGAGATACGCAGTATTTT. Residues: CAISEGGRDTQYF.

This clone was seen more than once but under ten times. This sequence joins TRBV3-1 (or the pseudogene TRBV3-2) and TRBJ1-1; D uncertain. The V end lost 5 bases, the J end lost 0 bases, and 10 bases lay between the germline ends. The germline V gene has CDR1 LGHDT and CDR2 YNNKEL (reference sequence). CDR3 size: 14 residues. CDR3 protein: CASSSRPMNTEAFF. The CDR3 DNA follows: TGTGCCAGCAGCTCCAGGCCCATGAACACTGAAGCTTTCTTT.

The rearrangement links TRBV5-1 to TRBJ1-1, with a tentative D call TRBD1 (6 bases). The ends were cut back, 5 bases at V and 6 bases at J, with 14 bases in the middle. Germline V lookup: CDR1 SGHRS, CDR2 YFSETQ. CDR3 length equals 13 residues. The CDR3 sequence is CASSLQGAPEAFF. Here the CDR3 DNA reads TGCGCCAGCAGTCTACAGGGCGCCCCTGAAGCTTTCTTT. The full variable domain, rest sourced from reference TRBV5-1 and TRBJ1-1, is KAGVTQTPRYLIKTRGQQVTLSCSPISGHRSVSWYQQTPGQGLQFLFEYFSETQRNKGNFPGRFSGRQFSNSRSEMNVSTLELGDSALYLCASSLQGAPEAFFGQGTRLTVV.

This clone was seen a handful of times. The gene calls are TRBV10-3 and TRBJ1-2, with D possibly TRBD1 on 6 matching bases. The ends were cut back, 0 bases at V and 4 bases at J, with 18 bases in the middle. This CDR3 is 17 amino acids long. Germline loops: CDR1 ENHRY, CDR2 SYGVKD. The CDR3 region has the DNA TGTGCCATCAGTGAGTCGCTGAGGACAGCTAGCTCCTATGGCTACACCTTC. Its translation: CAISESLRTASSYGYTF.

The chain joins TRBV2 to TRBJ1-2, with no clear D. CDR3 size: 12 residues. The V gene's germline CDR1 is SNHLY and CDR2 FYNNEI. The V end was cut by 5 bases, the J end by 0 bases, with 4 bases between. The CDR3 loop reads CASSNTNYGYTF. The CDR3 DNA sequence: TGTGCCAGCAGTAATACTAACTATGGCTACACCTTC.

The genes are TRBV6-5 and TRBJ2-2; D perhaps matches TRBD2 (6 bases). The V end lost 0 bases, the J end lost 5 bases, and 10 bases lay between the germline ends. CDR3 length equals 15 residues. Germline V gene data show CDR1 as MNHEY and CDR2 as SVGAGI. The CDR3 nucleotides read TGTGCCAGCAGTTACTCGGAGGGCGGGACCGGGGAGCTGTTTTTT. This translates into CASSYSEGGTGELFF.

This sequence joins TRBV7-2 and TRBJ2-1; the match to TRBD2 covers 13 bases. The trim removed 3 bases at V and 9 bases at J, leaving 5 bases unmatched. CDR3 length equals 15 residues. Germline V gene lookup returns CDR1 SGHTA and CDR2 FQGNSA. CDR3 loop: CASSLGLAGSAEQFF. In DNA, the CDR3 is TGTGCCAGCAGCTTGGGACTAGCGGGAAGTGCTGAGCAGTTCTTC.

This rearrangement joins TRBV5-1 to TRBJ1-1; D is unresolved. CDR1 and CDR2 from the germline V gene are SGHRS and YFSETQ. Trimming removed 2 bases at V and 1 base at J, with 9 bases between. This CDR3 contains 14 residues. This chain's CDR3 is CASSFKNTNTEAFF. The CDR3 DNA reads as TGCGCCAGCAGCTTTAAGAACACGAACACTGAAGCTTTCTTT.